The sample holds a few counts of the clone carrying this TCR beta chain. This sample was included in a study of blood T cell repertoires in COVID-19. The CDR3 loop spans 15 amino acids. Germline lookup yields CDR1 MNHEY and CDR2 SMNVEV (reference sequence). V was pared by 0 bases and J by 10 bases, with 13 bases between. Sequencing was performed with immunoSEQ multiplex PCR; in TCRdb, only in-frame clones are kept and a portion is missing. The table lists fewer than 50,000 clones, roughly 73% of them singletons. The TCR originated in a man older than 75 with acute or convalescent COVID-19. Sequencing used peripheral blood. This chain joins TRBV27 and TRBJ1-6; perhaps TRBD1 as D (5 bases). The CDR3 loop reads CASSLSGRVSSPLHF. The DNA of the CDR3 is TGTGCCAGCAGTTTATCAGGCAGGGTCTCGTCACCCCTCCACTTT.